Listed below are T cell receptor beta chains from one sample, sequenced in a study of CD8+ T cells in alopecia areata. Repertoires were generated with immunoSEQ multiplex PCR, while TCRdb's copy carries only in-frame clones and drops some. This table has 95,000 to 100,000 clones, 50% to 60% appearing once. The material sequenced was CD8+ T cells sorted from blood, taken at week 56, from a patient treated with tofacitinib. These receptors were taken from a human donor with alopecia areata. CDR3s include the opening cysteine and the closing phenylalanine or tryptophan. The order of the fields is D gene, V gene, clone size, J gene, CDR3 protein, CDR3 DNA. A D gene is named only where the DNA matches it firmly. Clone size appears in some rows only: once, few, many, or a class for an expanded clone.

d_call: NA; v_call: TRBV21-1; clone_size: NA; j_call: TRBJ1-6; cdr3_aa: CASASRSYNSPLHF; cdr3_nt: TGTGCCAGCGCCTCACGCTCCTATAATTCACCCCTCCACTTT
d_call: TRBD1; v_call: TRBV5-6; clone_size: NA; j_call: TRBJ2-5; cdr3_aa: CASSLEDRQYQETQYF; cdr3_nt: TGTGCCAGCAGCTTAGAGGACAGGCAGTACCAAGAGACCCAGTACTTC
d_call: NA; v_call: TRBV7-9; clone_size: few; j_call: TRBJ1-2; cdr3_aa: CASSPLSGSKGDGYTF; cdr3_nt: TGTGCCAGCAGCCCCCTCTCTGGAAGCAAGGGCGATGGCTACACCTTC
d_call: NA; v_call: TRBV5-6; clone_size: NA; j_call: TRBJ2-4; cdr3_aa: CASSLSVADIQYF; cdr3_nt: TGTGCCAGCAGCTTGAGCGTTGCGGACATTCAGTACTTC
d_call: NA; v_call: TRBV6-6; clone_size: few; j_call: TRBJ2-2; cdr3_aa: CASLSLGGTGELFF; cdr3_nt: TGTGCCAGCCTTAGCCTCGGGGGAACCGGGGAGCTGTTTTTT
d_call: NA; v_call: TRBV14; clone_size: NA; j_call: TRBJ1-2; cdr3_aa: CASSQDGNYGYTF; cdr3_nt: TGTGCCAGCAGCCAAGATGGGAACTATGGCTACACCTTC
d_call: TRBD1; v_call: TRBV25-1; clone_size: NA; j_call: TRBJ2-7; cdr3_aa: CASSEYAPDRGVYEQYF; cdr3_nt: TGTGCCAGCAGTGAATATGCCCCGGACAGGGGGGTCTACGAGCAGTACTTC
d_call: TRBD1; v_call: TRBV7-2; clone_size: NA; j_call: TRBJ1-1; cdr3_aa: CASSRDRVGTEAFF; cdr3_nt: TGTGCCAGCAGCCGAGACAGGGTGGGGACTGAAGCTTTCTTT
d_call: NA; v_call: TRBV27; clone_size: NA; j_call: TRBJ2-2; cdr3_aa: CASSLVQGTGELFF; cdr3_nt: TGTGCCAGCAGTTTAGTACAGGGCACCGGGGAGCTGTTTTTT
d_call: NA; v_call: TRBV15; clone_size: few; j_call: TRBJ1-2; cdr3_aa: CATSRDRGRMVEGYTF; cdr3_nt: TGTGCCACCAGCAGAGATCGGGGTCGGATGGTTGAAGGCTACACCTTC
d_call: NA; v_call: TRBV30; clone_size: once; j_call: TRBJ2-5; cdr3_aa: CAGKWDQETQYF; cdr3_nt: TGTGCCGGAAAATGGGACCAAGAGACCCAGTACTTC
d_call: TRBD1; v_call: TRBV30; clone_size: few; j_call: TRBJ2-1; cdr3_aa: CASAGQGSGEQFF; cdr3_nt: TGTGCCTCGGCGGGACAGGGTTCTGGTGAGCAGTTCTTC
d_call: NA; v_call: TRBV2; clone_size: NA; j_call: TRBJ2-7; cdr3_aa: CASSELVSAAEQYF; cdr3_nt: TGTGCCAGCAGTGAGCTGGTCTCAGCCGCCGAGCAGTACTTC
d_call: NA; v_call: TRBV27; clone_size: NA; j_call: TRBJ1-5; cdr3_aa: CASSLKGHQPQHF; cdr3_nt: TGTGCCAGCAGTTTGAAGGGACATCAGCCCCAGCATTTT
d_call: NA; v_call: TRBV2; clone_size: few; j_call: TRBJ2-7; cdr3_aa: CASSGPRDTISYEQYF; cdr3_nt: TGTGCCAGCAGTGGGCCCCGGGACACGATCTCCTACGAGCAGTACTTC
d_call: NA; v_call: TRBV30; clone_size: NA; j_call: TRBJ2-5; cdr3_aa: CAWSGTGVWTQYF; cdr3_nt: TGTGCCTGGAGTGGTACAGGTGTCTGGACCCAGTACTTC
d_call: NA; v_call: TRBV7-9; clone_size: NA; j_call: TRBJ1-2; cdr3_aa: CASRWDVYGYTF; cdr3_nt: TGTGCCAGCAGATGGGACGTTTATGGCTACACCTTC
d_call: NA; v_call: TRBV30; clone_size: NA; j_call: TRBJ2-7; cdr3_aa: CAWSLGRGYEQYF; cdr3_nt: TGTGCCTGGAGTCTGGGACGCGGCTACGAGCAGTACTTC
d_call: NA; v_call: TRBV11-2; clone_size: NA; j_call: TRBJ2-5; cdr3_aa: CASSLEVGILETQYF; cdr3_nt: TGTGCCAGCAGCTTAGAAGTAGGGATTCTGGAGACCCAGTACTTC
d_call: NA; v_call: TRBV27; clone_size: NA; j_call: TRBJ1-5; cdr3_aa: CASRDGTLQPQHF; cdr3_nt: TGTGCCAGCAGGGACGGGACTCTTCAGCCCCAGCATTTT
d_call: NA; v_call: TRBV29-1; clone_size: NA; j_call: TRBJ2-1; cdr3_aa: CSVEGGGSPYNEQFF; cdr3_nt: TGCAGCGTTGAAGGAGGGGGGTCCCCGTACAATGAGCAGTTCTTC
d_call: NA; v_call: TRBV29-1; clone_size: NA; j_call: TRBJ1-1; cdr3_aa: CSVKFKSGGAGMNTEAFF; cdr3_nt: TGCAGCGTTAAGTTTAAGTCGGGAGGGGCTGGGATGAACACTGAAGCTTTCTTT
d_call: NA; v_call: TRBV27; clone_size: NA; j_call: TRBJ2-7; cdr3_aa: CASSLTTNYEEQYF; cdr3_nt: TGTGCCAGCAGTTTGACTACGAACTACGAAGAGCAGTACTTC
d_call: NA; v_call: TRBV19; clone_size: few; j_call: TRBJ2-7; cdr3_aa: CASSMVIRDEQYF; cdr3_nt: TGTGCCAGTAGTATGGTAATTCGAGACGAGCAGTACTTC
d_call: TRBD1; v_call: TRBV10-3; clone_size: few; j_call: TRBJ2-6; cdr3_aa: CAISVPRDRDVDSGANVLTF; cdr3_nt: TGTGCCATCAGTGTACCCCGGGACAGGGACGTTGACTCTGGGGCCAACGTCCTGACTTTC
d_call: TRBD2; v_call: TRBV5-1; clone_size: NA; j_call: TRBJ2-1; cdr3_aa: CASSFGGLAGAYNEQFF; cdr3_nt: TGCGCCAGCAGTTTTGGAGGACTAGCGGGGGCTTACAATGAGCAGTTCTTC
d_call: NA; v_call: TRBV7-2; clone_size: few; j_call: TRBJ2-7; cdr3_aa: CASSSRVYEQYF; cdr3_nt: TGTGCCAGCAGCTCCAGAGTATACGAGCAGTACTTC
d_call: TRBD2; v_call: TRBV2; clone_size: NA; j_call: TRBJ2-5; cdr3_aa: CASIQRGKETQYF; cdr3_nt: TGTGCCAGCATTCAGCGGGGGAAAGAGACCCAGTACTTC
d_call: TRBD2; v_call: TRBV2; clone_size: NA; j_call: TRBJ2-3; cdr3_aa: CASSLSGGGHSDTQYF; cdr3_nt: TGTGCCAGCAGTCTCAGCGGGGGCGGTCATTCGGATACGCAGTATTTT
d_call: NA; v_call: TRBV29-1; clone_size: NA; j_call: TRBJ1-2; cdr3_aa: CSVDGGDGYTF; cdr3_nt: TGCAGCGTTGACGGGGGCGACGGCTACACCTTC
d_call: TRBD1; v_call: TRBV6-5; clone_size: NA; j_call: TRBJ2-1; cdr3_aa: CASSPQGADNEQFF; cdr3_nt: TGTGCCAGCAGCCCACAGGGGGCGGACAATGAGCAGTTCTTC
d_call: NA; v_call: TRBV28; clone_size: few; j_call: TRBJ2-7; cdr3_aa: CASSFSQYEQYF; cdr3_nt: TGTGCCAGCAGTTTTAGCCAATACGAGCAGTACTTC
d_call: NA; v_call: TRBV4-1; clone_size: NA; j_call: TRBJ2-6; cdr3_aa: CASSLVADYLVLTF; cdr3_nt: TGCGCCAGCAGTCTCGTCGCCGATTATCTCGTCCTGACTTTC
d_call: TRBD1; v_call: TRBV29-1; clone_size: NA; j_call: TRBJ1-3; cdr3_aa: CTAGGGDSGNTIYF; cdr3_nt: TGCACGGCGGGAGGGGGCGACTCTGGAAACACCATATATTTT
d_call: NA; v_call: TRBV2; clone_size: NA; j_call: TRBJ1-5; cdr3_aa: CASSEEGGFAPQHF; cdr3_nt: TGTGCCAGCAGTGAAGAAGGAGGGTTCGCGCCCCAGCATTTT
d_call: NA; v_call: TRBV11-2; clone_size: NA; j_call: TRBJ2-5; cdr3_aa: CASSLSAVHETQYF; cdr3_nt: TGTGCCAGCAGCTTGTCGGCTGTCCATGAGACCCAGTACTTC
d_call: NA; v_call: TRBV5-5; clone_size: NA; j_call: TRBJ2-3; cdr3_aa: CASSLDLVKDTQYF; cdr3_nt: TGTGCCAGCAGCTTGGACCTAGTCAAAGATACGCAGTATTTT
d_call: NA; v_call: TRBV2; clone_size: NA; j_call: TRBJ1-2; cdr3_aa: CASERGISDYGYTF; cdr3_nt: TGTGCCAGCGAGCGAGGGATCTCCGACTATGGCTACACCTTC
d_call: TRBD2; v_call: TRBV27; clone_size: NA; j_call: TRBJ2-3; cdr3_aa: CASTWGGSTDTQYF; cdr3_nt: TGTGCCAGCACATGGGGGGGGTCCACAGATACGCAGTATTTT
d_call: TRBD1; v_call: TRBV25-1; clone_size: NA; j_call: TRBJ1-4; cdr3_aa: CASSEGTGRGEKLFF; cdr3_nt: TGTGCCAGCAGTGAAGGGACAGGCCGGGGTGAAAAACTGTTTTTT
d_call: NA; v_call: TRBV9; clone_size: NA; j_call: TRBJ1-1; cdr3_aa: CASSVRDTEAFF; cdr3_nt: TGTGCCAGCAGCGTGCGGGACACTGAAGCTTTCTTT
d_call: TRBD2; v_call: TRBV2; clone_size: NA; j_call: TRBJ2-3; cdr3_aa: CASSGTLERGRTDTQYF; cdr3_nt: TGTGCCAGCAGTGGGACTCTGGAGCGGGGCCGCACAGATACGCAGTATTTT
d_call: TRBD1; v_call: TRBV27; clone_size: few; j_call: TRBJ1-2; cdr3_aa: CASTLTGGTLHGYTF; cdr3_nt: TGTGCCAGCACCCTCACAGGGGGCACACTGCATGGCTACACCTTC
d_call: NA; v_call: TRBV30; clone_size: NA; j_call: TRBJ2-1; cdr3_aa: CAWWTGNEQFF; cdr3_nt: TGTGCCTGGTGGACGGGGAATGAGCAGTTCTTC
d_call: NA; v_call: TRBV16; clone_size: few; j_call: TRBJ2-7; cdr3_aa: CASSHPNEGRQGGYEQYF; cdr3_nt: TGTGCCAGCAGTCATCCTAATGAAGGGAGGCAGGGGGGCTACGAGCAGTACTTC
d_call: NA; v_call: TRBV7-8; clone_size: NA; j_call: TRBJ2-7; cdr3_aa: CASSPDSPYEQYF; cdr3_nt: TGTGCCAGCAGCCCGGACAGCCCCTACGAGCAGTACTTC
d_call: NA; v_call: TRBV27; clone_size: once; j_call: TRBJ1-1; cdr3_aa: CASRLLSGLVGNTEAFF; cdr3_nt: TGTGCCAGCAGACTCCTCAGTGGATTGGTAGGGAACACTGAAGCTTTCTTT
d_call: NA; v_call: TRBV2; clone_size: once; j_call: TRBJ2-2; cdr3_aa: CASSDQPSINTNTGELFF; cdr3_nt: TGTGCCAGCAGTGACCAGCCCTCAATTAACACGAACACCGGGGAGCTGTTTTTT